This is a list of T cell receptor beta chains from one sample in a study of T-cell memory formation after mild COVID-19. TCRdb called the 5' RACE reads again in MiXCR, with one record for every CDR3 protein. The top ten hold around 13% of the sample, which has some 410,000 distinct CDR3 sequences, more than 20% seen once. Sequencing was carried out using PBMCs or a T cell subset sorted from them (not recorded which). Source of these receptors: an adult woman who had mild COVID-19 (a few samples of this study predate the infection). Cell type and time point are not known. Both conserved end residues are part of each CDR3. The D gene is left open where the match is weak. Clone size is shown for a subset of rows, as once, few, many or a class of expanded clone.

>TRBD2|.|TRBV5-4|TRBJ2-3
CASSLKGLAGGPKIDTQYF
TGTGCCAGCAGCTTGAAGGGGCTAGCGGGAGGGCCTAAGATCGATACGCAGTATTTT
>TRBD1|few|TRBV3-1|TRBJ2-1
CASSQDSRGLKNEQFF
TGTGCCAGCAGCCAAGATTCCAGGGGGCTCAAGAATGAGCAGTTCTTC
>.|.|TRBV7-2|TRBJ2-3
CASSLARGAPDTQYF
TGTGCCAGCAGCTTGGCCCGGGGGGCCCCAGATACGCAGTATTTT
>TRBD1|.|TRBV10-3|TRBJ1-5
CAIGGGQNGNQPQHF
TGTGCCATAGGGGGGGGACAGAATGGCAATCAGCCCCAGCATTTT
>.|.|TRBV12-3/TRBV12-4|TRBJ2-2
CASTKLGGQNTGELFF
TGTGCCAGCACCAAACTGGGGGGCCAGAACACCGGGGAGCTGTTTTTT
>.|few|TRBV7-8|TRBJ2-1
CASIVWGPKGGNEQFF
TGTGCCAGCATCGTCTGGGGGCCGAAGGGGGGGAATGAGCAGTTCTTC
>.|.|TRBV4-1|TRBJ2-2
CASSRKWVRGPPTGELFF
TGCGCCAGCAGCCGAAAGTGGGTGCGGGGACCGCCTACCGGGGAGCTGTTTTTT
>.|.|TRBV19|TRBJ2-1
CASNYRVRGALFF
TGTGCCAGTAATTATAGGGTCCGCGGTGCCTTATTCTTC
>.|.|TRBV15|TRBJ2-7
CATSRTSDEQYF
TGTGCCACCAGCAGAACTAGTGACGAGCAGTACTTC
>TRBD2|many|TRBV7-8|TRBJ2-1
CASSQSREVELF
TGTGCCAGCAGCCAGTCGCGGGAGGTTGAGCTCTTC
>TRBD1|few|TRBV24-1|TRBJ2-5
CATSSIMTGGETQYF
TGTGCCACCAGTTCAATCATGACAGGGGGAGAGACCCAGTACTTC
>TRBD2|.|TRBV20-1|TRBJ2-2
CSAEPGLAGGFTGELFF
TGCAGTGCTGAACCGGGACTAGCGGGGGGTTTCACCGGGGAGCTGTTTTTT
>.|few|TRBV5-1|TRBJ1-3
CASSLGATGDSGNTIYF
TGCGCCAGCAGCTTGGGAGCGACCGGGGATTCTGGAAACACCATATATTTT
>.|few|TRBV24-1|TRBJ2-5
CATSDLDASEETQYF
TGTGCCACCAGTGATTTAGATGCCTCTGAAGAGACCCAGTACTTC
>.|many|TRBV29-1|TRBJ2-7
CSAWDSYEQYF
TGCAGCGCCTGGGATTCCTACGAGCAGTACTTC
>.|.|TRBV4-1|TRBJ1-2
CASSQMGGAGYGYTF
TGCGCCAGCAGCCAAATGGGAGGGGCGGGCTATGGCTACACCTTC
>.|few|TRBV15|TRBJ1-2
CATSARVKGYTF
TGTGCCACCAGCGCCAGGGTAAAAGGCTACACCTTC
>.|many|TRBV3-1|TRBJ2-3
CASSRTFTDTQYF
TGTGCCAGCAGCCGGACTTTCACAGATACGCAGTATTTT